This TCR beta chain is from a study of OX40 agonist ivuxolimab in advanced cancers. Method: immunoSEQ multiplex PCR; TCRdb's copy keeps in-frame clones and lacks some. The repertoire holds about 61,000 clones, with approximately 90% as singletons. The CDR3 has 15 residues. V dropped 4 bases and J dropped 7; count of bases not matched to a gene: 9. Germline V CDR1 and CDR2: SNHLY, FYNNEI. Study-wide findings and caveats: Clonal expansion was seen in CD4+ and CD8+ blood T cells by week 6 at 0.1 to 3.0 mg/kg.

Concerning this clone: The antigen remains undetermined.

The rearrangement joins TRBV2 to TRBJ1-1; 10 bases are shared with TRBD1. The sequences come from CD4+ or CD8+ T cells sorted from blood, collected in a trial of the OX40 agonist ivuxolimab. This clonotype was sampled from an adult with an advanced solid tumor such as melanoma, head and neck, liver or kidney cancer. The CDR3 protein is CASSGGQGSRNEAFF. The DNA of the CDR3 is TGTGCCAGCAGTGGGGGACAGGGGTCGAGGAATGAAGCTTTCTTT.